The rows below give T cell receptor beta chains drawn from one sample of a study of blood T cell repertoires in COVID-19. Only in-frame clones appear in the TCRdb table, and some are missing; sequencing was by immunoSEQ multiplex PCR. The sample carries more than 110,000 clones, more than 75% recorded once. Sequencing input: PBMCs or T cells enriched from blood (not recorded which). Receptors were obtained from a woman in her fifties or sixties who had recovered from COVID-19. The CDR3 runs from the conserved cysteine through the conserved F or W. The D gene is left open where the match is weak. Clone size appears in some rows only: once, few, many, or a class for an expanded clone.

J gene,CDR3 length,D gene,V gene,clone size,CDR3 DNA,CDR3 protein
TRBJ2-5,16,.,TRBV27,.,TGTGCCAGCAGTGCCCGGGGTATTGCGTTCAGAGAGACCCAGTACTTC,CASSARGIAFRETQYF
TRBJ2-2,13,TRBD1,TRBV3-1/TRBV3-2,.,TGTGCCAGCAGCCAAGATCGAGGGGGCAGGGTGTTTTTT,CASSQDRGGRVFF
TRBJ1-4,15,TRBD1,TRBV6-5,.,TGTGCCAGCGGACAGGGGTCGGGTACTAATGAAAAACTGTTTTTT,CASGQGSGTNEKLFF
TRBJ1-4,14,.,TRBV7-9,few,TGTGCCAGCCGACCCGGACAAATTAATGAAAAACTGTTTTTT,CASRPGQINEKLFF
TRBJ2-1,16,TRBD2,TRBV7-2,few,TGTGCCAGCAACAAGAGCCCTAGCGGGGGTTCCAATGAGCAGTTCTTC,CASNKSPSGGSNEQFF
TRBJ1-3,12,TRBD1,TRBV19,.,TGTGCTTCAAGGGGGCCTGGAAACACCATATATTTT,CASRGPGNTIYF
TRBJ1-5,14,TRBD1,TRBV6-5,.,TGTGCCAGCAGCCGTGACAGGGGCAATCAGCCCCAGCATTTT,CASSRDRGNQPQHF
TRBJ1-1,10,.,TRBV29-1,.,TGCAGCGTTTCGGACATCGTGGCTTTCTTT,CSVSDIVAFF
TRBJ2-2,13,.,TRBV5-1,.,TGCGCCAGCAGCCTCGGGGGCACCGGGGAGCTGTTTTTT,CASSLGGTGELFF
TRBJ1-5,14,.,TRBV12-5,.,TGTGCTAGTGGTTTGGCCCCAGGCAATCAGCCCCAGCATTTT,CASGLAPGNQPQHF
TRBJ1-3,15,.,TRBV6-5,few,TGTGCCAGCAGTTCTCTGGGGCTGACTGGAAACACCATATATTTT,CASSSLGLTGNTIYF
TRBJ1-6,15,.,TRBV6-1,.,TGTGCCAGCAGTGAAATGGACAGAATTAATTCACCCCTCCACTTT,CASSEMDRINSPLHF
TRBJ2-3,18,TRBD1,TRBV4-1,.,TGCGCCAGCAGCCAAGCCGGGACAGGTGGGAGAAGCACAGATACGCAGTATTTT,CASSQAGTGGRSTDTQYF
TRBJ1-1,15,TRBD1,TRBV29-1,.,TGCAGCGTTGAAGGCGAACAGGGGGCAGACACTGAAGCTTTCTTT,CSVEGEQGADTEAFF
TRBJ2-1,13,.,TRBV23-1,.,TGCGCCAGCAGTCAATCAATTCGGGATGAGCAGTTCTTC,CASSQSIRDEQFF
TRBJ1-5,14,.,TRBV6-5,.,TGTGCCAGCAGTTATTCAGGGGGCAATCAGCCCCAGCATTTT,CASSYSGGNQPQHF
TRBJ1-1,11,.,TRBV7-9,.,TGTGCCAGCAGCTTAAACGGGGAAGCTTTCTTT,CASSLNGEAFF
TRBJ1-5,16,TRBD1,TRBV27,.,TGTGCCAGCAGTTTAAAGGGACAGCCTAGCAATCAGCCCCAGCATTTT,CASSLKGQPSNQPQHF
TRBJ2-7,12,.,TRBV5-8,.,TGTGCCACACAGGGATTCTCCTACGAGCAGTACTTC,CATQGFSYEQYF
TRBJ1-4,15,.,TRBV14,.,TGTGCCAGCAGCCCGACCCTAAGCGGTATCGAAAAACTGTTTTTT,CASSPTLSGIEKLFF
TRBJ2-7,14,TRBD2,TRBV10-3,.,TGTGCCATCAGTTCTGGGACTAGATCTTACGAGCAGTACTTC,CAISSGTRSYEQYF
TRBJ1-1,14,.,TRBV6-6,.,TGTGCCAGCAGTTACTCAGGGGGGGGCACTGAAGCTTTCTTT,CASSYSGGGTEAFF
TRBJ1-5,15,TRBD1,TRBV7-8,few,TGTGCCAGCAGCTTGCACAGGGGAGTGGGTCAGCCCCAGCATTTT,CASSLHRGVGQPQHF
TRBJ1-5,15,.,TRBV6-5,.,TGTGCCAGCAGTCCCCGGGGAGGTGCCTCTGCGCCCCAGCATTTT,CASSPRGGASAPQHF
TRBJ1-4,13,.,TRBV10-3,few,TGTGCCATCAGGGACACAACTAATGAAAAACTGTTTTTT,CAIRDTTNEKLFF
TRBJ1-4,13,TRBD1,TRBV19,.,TGTGCCAGTACAGGGACAGAGTCTGAAAAACTGTTTTTT,CASTGTESEKLFF
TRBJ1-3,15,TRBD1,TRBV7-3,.,TGTGCCAGCAGCCTAGGGGACAGGGGAGCAAACACCATATATTTT,CASSLGDRGANTIYF
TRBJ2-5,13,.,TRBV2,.,TGTGCCAGCAGTGACCTCCCTAACTGGACCCAGTACTTC,CASSDLPNWTQYF
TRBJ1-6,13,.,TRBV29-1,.,TGCAGCGCCACTACAGGGATCGGTTCACCCCTCCACTTT,CSATTGIGSPLHF
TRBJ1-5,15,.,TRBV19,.,TGTGCCAGTAGTATATCGGGACATAATATGCAGCCCCAGCATTTT,CASSISGHNMQPQHF
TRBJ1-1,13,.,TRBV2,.,TGTGCCAGCAGCGGGAACAGAGGCACTGAAGCTTTCTTT,CASSGNRGTEAFF
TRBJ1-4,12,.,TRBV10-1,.,TGCGCCAGCGGCGGGGATAATGAAAAACTGTTTTTT,CASGGDNEKLFF
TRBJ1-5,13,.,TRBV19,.,TGTGCCAGTAGTTTGGGACTGGCGGAACCCCAGCATTTT,CASSLGLAEPQHF
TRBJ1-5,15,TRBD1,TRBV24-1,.,TGTGCCACCAGTGCCGCCGGACAGGGAGGTCAGCCCCAGCATTTT,CATSAAGQGGQPQHF
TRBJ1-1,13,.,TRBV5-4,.,TGTGCCAGCAGCTCTTCGGAGGGGCCTGAAGCTTTCTTT,CASSSSEGPEAFF